This T cell receptor beta chain appears in the sequencing data of a study of T cells in Graves' hyperthyroidism and ophthalmopathy. Ten or more counts support this clonotype. Amplification targeted TCR beta CDR3 regions from RNA transcripts. With the HTBI primer set, the TCR CDR3 went through a first round of RT-PCR. TCRdb reanalysed the multiplex PCR reads using MiXCR and keeps one entry per CDR3 protein. The table records a few hundred thousand distinct CDR3 sequences, about 13% of them present only once. CDR3 length: 16 amino acids. Germline values: CDR1 SEHNR, CDR2 FQNEAQ (reference sequence). V was cut by 7 bases and J by 1 base, with 18 bases left in between.

The chain carries TRBV7-9 and TRBJ2-3; D possibly corresponds to TRBD2 (5 bases). Sequencing was performed on blood. The receptor's source is a man aged 30 to 39 with Graves' hyperthyroidism that later progressed to Graves' ophthalmopathy. CDR3 nucleotides: TGTGCCAGCACCGAGGGTGGGTCACTTCGCACAGATACGCAGTATTTT. It specifies CASTEGGSLRTDTQYF.